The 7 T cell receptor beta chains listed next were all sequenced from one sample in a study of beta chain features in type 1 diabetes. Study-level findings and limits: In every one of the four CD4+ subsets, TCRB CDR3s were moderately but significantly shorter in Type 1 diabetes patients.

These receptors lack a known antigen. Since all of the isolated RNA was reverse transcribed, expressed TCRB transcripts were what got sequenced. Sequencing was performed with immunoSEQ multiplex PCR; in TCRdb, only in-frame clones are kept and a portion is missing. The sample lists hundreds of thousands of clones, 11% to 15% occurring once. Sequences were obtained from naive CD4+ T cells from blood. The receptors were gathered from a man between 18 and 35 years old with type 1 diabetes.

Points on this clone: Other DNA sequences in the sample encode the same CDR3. The CDR3 spells CASSLLGNTEAFF. Here the CDR3 DNA reads TGTGCCAGCAGCTTATTGGGCAACACTGAAGCTTTCTTT. The chain employs TRBV5-6 and TRBJ1-1; D not certain. In germline, CDR1 is SGHDT, CDR2 YYEEEE. V dropped 2 bases and J dropped 2 bases, with 7 bases sitting between them. The CDR3 is 13 amino acids.

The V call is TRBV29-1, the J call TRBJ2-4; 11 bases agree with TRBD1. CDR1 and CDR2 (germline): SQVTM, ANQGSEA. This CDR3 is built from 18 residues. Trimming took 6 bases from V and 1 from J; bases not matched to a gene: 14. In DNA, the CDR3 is TGCAGCGTCGGTCTTCGGACAGGGGGCAGTGGGGCCAAAAACATTCAGTACTTC. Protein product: CSVGLRTGGSGAKNIQYF.

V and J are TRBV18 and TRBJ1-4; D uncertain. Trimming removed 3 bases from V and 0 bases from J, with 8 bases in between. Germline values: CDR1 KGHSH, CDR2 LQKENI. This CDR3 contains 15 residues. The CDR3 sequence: CASSPRQATNEKLFF. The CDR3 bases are TGTGCCAGCTCACCCCGTCAGGCAACTAATGAAAAACTGTTTTTT.

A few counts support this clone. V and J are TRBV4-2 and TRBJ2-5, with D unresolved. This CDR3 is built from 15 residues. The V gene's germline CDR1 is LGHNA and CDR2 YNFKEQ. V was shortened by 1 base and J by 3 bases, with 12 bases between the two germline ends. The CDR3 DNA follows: TGTGCCAGCAGCCAAGTGACTCGCCTAGAAGAGACCCAGTACTTC. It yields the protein CASSQVTRLEETQYF.

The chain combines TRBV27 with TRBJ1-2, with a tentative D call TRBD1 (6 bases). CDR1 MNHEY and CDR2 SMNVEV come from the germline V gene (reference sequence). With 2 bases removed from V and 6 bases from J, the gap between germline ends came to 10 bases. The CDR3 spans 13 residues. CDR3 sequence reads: CASSLPGGNGYTF. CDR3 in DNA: TGTGCCAGCAGTTTACCGGGGGGCAATGGCTACACCTTC.

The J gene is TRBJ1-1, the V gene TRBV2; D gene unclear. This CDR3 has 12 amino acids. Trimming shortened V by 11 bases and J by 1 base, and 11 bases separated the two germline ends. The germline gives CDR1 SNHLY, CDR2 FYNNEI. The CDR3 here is CAGTVKNTEAFF. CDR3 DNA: TGTGCCGGTACTGTAAAGAACACTGAAGCTTTCTTT.

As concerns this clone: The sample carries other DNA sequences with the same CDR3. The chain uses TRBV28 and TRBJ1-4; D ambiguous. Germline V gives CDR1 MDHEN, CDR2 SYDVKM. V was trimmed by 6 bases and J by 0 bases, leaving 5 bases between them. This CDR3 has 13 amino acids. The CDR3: CASRRSTNEKLFF. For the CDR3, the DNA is TGTGCCAGCAGGAGATCAACTAATGAAAAACTGTTTTTT.